The sequence of this TCR beta chain was determined in a study of cytotoxic CD8 clonotypes in ibrutinib-treated CLL. For the study at large: Fewer than 13 relapsed/refractory, around 14 treatment-naive; around 18 IGHV unmutated. Partial responses numbered approximately 24 and complete responses 2; after a median around 72 months, about 15 stayed remitted and roughly twelve progressed. General study results and limits: Before falling back toward baseline at progression, clonality had risen at the time of ibrutinib response. Higher circulating CD8+ T-cell counts strongly accompanied higher baseline clonality, above age-matched healthy donors.

The assay was immunoSEQ multiplex PCR, and TCRdb's table has in-frame clones only and misses some. The sample holds about 43,000 clones; under 75% are singletons and the top ten take 10% to 15%. This CDR3 is built from 12 residues. The germline V gene has CDR1 SGHAT and CDR2 FQNNGV. The V and J ends lost 5 bases and 8 bases respectively, with 10 bases between them. Regarding this clone: Its cognate antigen is unknown.

This TCR was sampled from a human donor with chronic lymphocytic leukemia. This chain connects TRBV11-2 to TRBJ2-1, with D possibly TRBD1 on 5 matching bases. Sequenced material: PBMCs, taken after 12 months of ibrutinib treatment. CDR3 residues: CASSQGADEQFF. The CDR3 bases are TGTGCCAGCAGCCAAGGGGCGGATGAGCAGTTCTTC.